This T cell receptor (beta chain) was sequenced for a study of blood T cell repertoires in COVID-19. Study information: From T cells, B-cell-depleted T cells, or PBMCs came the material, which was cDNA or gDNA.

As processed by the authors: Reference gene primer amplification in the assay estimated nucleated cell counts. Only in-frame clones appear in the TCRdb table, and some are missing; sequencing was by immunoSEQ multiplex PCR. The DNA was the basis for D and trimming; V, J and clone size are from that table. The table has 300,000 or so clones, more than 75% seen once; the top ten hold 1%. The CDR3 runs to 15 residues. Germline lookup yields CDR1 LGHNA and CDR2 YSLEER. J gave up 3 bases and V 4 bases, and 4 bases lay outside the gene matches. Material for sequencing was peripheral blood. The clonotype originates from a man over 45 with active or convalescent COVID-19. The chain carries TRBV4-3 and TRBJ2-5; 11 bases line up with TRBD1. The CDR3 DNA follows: TGCGCCAGCAGCCTGGGACAGGGGGGAGAAGAGACCCAGTACTTC. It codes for CASSLGQGGEETQYF.